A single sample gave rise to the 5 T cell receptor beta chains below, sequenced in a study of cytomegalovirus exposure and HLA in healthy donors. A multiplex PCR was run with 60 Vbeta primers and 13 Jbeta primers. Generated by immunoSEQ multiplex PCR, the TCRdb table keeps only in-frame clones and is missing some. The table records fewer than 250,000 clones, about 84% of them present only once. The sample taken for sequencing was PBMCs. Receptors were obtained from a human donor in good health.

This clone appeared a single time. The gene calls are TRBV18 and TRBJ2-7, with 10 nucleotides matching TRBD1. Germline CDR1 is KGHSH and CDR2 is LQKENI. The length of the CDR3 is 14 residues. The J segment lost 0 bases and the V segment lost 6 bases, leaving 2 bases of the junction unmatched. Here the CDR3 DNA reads TGTGCCAGCTCGCGACAGGGGGCCTCCTACGAGCAGTACTTC. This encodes CASSRQGASYEQYF.

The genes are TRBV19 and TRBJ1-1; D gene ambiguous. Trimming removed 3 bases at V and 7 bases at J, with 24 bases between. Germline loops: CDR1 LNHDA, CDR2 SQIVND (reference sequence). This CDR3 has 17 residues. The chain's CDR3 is CASSITITSIAGHEAFF. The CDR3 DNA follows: TGTGCCAGTAGTATTACCATCACTTCGATTGCTGGGCATGAAGCTTTCTTT. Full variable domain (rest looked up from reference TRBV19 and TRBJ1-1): DGGITQSPKYLFRKEGQNVTLSCEQNLNHDAMYWYRQDPGQGLRLIYYSQIVNDFQKGDIAEGYSVSREKKESFPLTVTSAQKNPTAFYLCASSITITSIAGHEAFFGQGTRLTVV.

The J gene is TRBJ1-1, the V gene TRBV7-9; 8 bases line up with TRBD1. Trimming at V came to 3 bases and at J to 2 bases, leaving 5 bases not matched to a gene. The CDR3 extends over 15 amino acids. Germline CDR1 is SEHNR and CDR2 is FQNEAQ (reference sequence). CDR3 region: CASSFGRGLNTEAFF. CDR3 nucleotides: TGTGCCAGCAGCTTTGGCAGGGGGCTTAACACTGAAGCTTTCTTT.

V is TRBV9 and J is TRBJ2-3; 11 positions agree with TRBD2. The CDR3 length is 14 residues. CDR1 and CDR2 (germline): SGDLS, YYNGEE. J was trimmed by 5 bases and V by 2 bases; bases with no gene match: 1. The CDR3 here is CASSVGLAVDTQYF. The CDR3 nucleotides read TGTGCCAGCAGCGTGGGACTAGCGGTAGATACGCAGTATTTT.

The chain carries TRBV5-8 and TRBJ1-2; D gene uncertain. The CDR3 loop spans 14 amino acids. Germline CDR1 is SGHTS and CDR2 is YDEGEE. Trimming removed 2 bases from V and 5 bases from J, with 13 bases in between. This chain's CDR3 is CASSFQENFYGYTF. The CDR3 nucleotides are TGTGCCAGCAGCTTTCAAGAAAACTTTTATGGCTACACCTTC.